These T cell receptor beta chains were read from a single sample in a study of TIL therapy for anti-PD-1-resistant metastatic lung cancer. Sequencing used immunoSEQ multiplex PCR; TCRdb keeps in-frame clones, though not all of them. The sample lists around 26,000 clones; 60% to 80% were seen once. The input for sequencing was tumor tissue, taken at baseline. These receptors were collected from a woman aged 30 to 85 with non-small cell lung cancer. CDR3s include the opening cysteine and the closing phenylalanine or tryptophan. Fields, in order: clone size, D gene, V gene, J gene, CDR3 DNA, CDR3 protein. D genes are given only for firm matches. Size is stated for part of the rows, as once, few or many counts, or as a class when the clone is expanded.

>few|TRBD2|TRBV30|TRBJ2-1
TGTGCCTGGAAGGGGCTAGCGGGAGAGGGGGCGCAGTTCTTC
CAWKGLAGEGAQFF
>.|.|TRBV30|TRBJ2-1
TGTGCCTGGAGTGTAACCCGACAGAGTGAGCAGTTCTTC
CAWSVTRQSEQFF
>.|TRBD2|TRBV27|TRBJ2-3
TGTGCCAGCAGTGCGTGGGGGGGAGCGGCCACAGATACGCAGTATTTT
CASSAWGGAATDTQYF
>.|.|TRBV7-7|TRBJ2-5
TGTGCCAGCAGCTTACAAGAGACCCAGTACTTC
CASSLQETQYF
>.|TRBD1|TRBV6-5|TRBJ2-7
TGTGCCAGCAGCGAGGGACAGGGAGAGAAGTACTTC
CASSEGQGEKYF
>few|.|TRBV11-2|TRBJ2-5
TGTGCCAGCAGCCTCCGAGGAGGTCTGGGAGAGACCCAGTACTTC
CASSLRGGLGETQYF
>.|TRBD2|TRBV12-5|TRBJ2-1
TGTGCTAGTGGTTCGAACCTCGGAGCGGGGACCTACAATGAGCAGTTCTTC
CASGSNLGAGTYNEQFF
>many|.|TRBV27|TRBJ2-7
TGTGCCAGCATACTACCGGGACACCTTTCCTACGAGCAGTACTTC
CASILPGHLSYEQYF
>medium-sized|TRBD1|TRBV29-1|TRBJ1-3
TGCAGCGGAACAGGGGGAGGAGGAAACACCATATATTTT
CSGTGGGGNTIYF
>.|TRBD1|TRBV2|TRBJ1-4
TGTGCCAGCAGACAGGGGGCGGGAGAAAAACTGTTTTTT
CASRQGAGEKLFF
>.|TRBD2|TRBV4-1|TRBJ2-1
TGCGCCAGCAGCCAGAGGGGACTAGGAAAGGGCAATGAGCAGTTCTTC
CASSQRGLGKGNEQFF
>.|.|TRBV6-5|TRBJ1-1
TGTGCCAGCAGGACATTGAACACTGAAGCTTTCTTT
CASRTLNTEAFF
>.|.|TRBV5-1|TRBJ2-5
TGCGCCAGCAGCTTGGATCCAGGGTATGGACAAGAGACCCAGTACTTC
CASSLDPGYGQETQYF
>.|TRBD2|TRBV5-6|TRBJ2-7
TGTGCCAGCAGTTCCCGGAGTAACAGGATACTAGCGGGGAGCTACGAGCAGTACTTC
CASSSRSNRILAGSYEQYF
>.|.|TRBV5-6|TRBJ2-4
TGTGCCAGCAGCTCCTCCCGGAGCGTAAACATTCAGTACTTC
CASSSSRSVNIQYF
>few|TRBD1|TRBV19|TRBJ1-2
TGTGCCAGTACCATGCCGGGACAGGGAAACTATGGCTACACCTTC
CASTMPGQGNYGYTF
>.|.|TRBV10-3|TRBJ2-3
TGTGCCATCAGTGGTATGGCGGTGGCTCCGGATACGCAGTATTTT
CAISGMAVAPDTQYF
>.|TRBD2|TRBV20-1|TRBJ2-7
TGCAGTGCTGCGCGGGAGCCCGAGCAGTACTTC
CSAAREPEQYF
>.|.|TRBV19|TRBJ1-1
TGTGCCAGTATCATGGACGGAAACACTGAAGCTTTCTTT
CASIMDGNTEAFF
>.|TRBD1|TRBV5-1|TRBJ2-6
TGCGCCAGCAGTTGGGGACAGGGGGCCTCTGGGGCCAACGTCCTGACTTTC
CASSWGQGASGANVLTF
>.|.|TRBV25-1|TRBJ1-1
TGTGCCAGCAGTGAATTGGGGACGAACACTGAAGCTTTCTTT
CASSELGTNTEAFF
>.|.|TRBV27|TRBJ1-5
TGTGCCAGCAGCCGCCAAGGGAATCAGCCCCAGCATTTT
CASSRQGNQPQHF
>.|TRBD1|TRBV7-2|TRBJ2-7
TGTGCCAGCAGCTTAGTAGGGACAGGGGACTACGAGCAGTACTTC
CASSLVGTGDYEQYF
>.|TRBD2|TRBV5-1|TRBJ2-7
TGCGCCAGCAGCTTGGTGCGGGAGGGCCATGAGCAGTACTTC
CASSLVREGHEQYF
>.|.|TRBV27|TRBJ1-1
TGTGCCAGCAGTTTATCGACAGTGAACACTGAAGCTTTCTTT
CASSLSTVNTEAFF